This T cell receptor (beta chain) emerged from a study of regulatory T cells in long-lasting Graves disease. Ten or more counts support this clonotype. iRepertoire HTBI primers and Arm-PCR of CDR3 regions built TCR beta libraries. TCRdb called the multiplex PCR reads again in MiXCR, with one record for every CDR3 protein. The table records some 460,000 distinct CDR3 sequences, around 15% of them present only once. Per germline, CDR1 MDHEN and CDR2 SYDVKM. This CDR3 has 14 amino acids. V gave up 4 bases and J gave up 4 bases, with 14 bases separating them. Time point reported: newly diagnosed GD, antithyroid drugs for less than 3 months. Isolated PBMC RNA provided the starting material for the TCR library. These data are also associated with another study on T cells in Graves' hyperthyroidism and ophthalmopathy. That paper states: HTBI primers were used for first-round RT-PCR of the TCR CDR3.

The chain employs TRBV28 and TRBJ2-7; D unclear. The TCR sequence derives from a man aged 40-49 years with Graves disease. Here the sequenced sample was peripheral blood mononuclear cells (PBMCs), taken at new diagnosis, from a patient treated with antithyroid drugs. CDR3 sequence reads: CASSSPTRRYEQYF. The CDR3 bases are TGTGCCAGCAGTTCCCCGACAAGGAGATACGAGCAGTACTTC.